The 28 T cell receptor beta chains reported below all come from one sample, sequenced in a study of shared clonotypes between healthy human individuals. The protocol was immunoSEQ multiplex PCR, while the TCRdb copy is restricted to in-frame clones and leaves out a portion. The sample includes about 520,000 clones, 70% to 80% of them seen just once. The sequencing sample was made of PBMCs. Receptors originate from a woman aged 40 to 50 in good health. Some clones in this sample may be carry-over from other donors' samples.

The chain recombines TRBV28 with TRBJ2-3; 7 bases fit TRBD2. J lost 3 bases, V lost 2 bases, and 8 bases had no gene match. The CDR3 contains 16 residues. The germline V gene encodes CDR1 MDHEN and CDR2 SYDVKM. Written as DNA, the CDR3 is TGTGCCAGCAGTTTAACCCCCGGGGGAGGGACAGATACGCAGTATTTT. Residues: CASSLTPGGGTDTQYF.

J is TRBJ2-7 and V is TRBV28, with D perhaps TRBD1 or TRBD2 (7 bases each). From germline, CDR1 is MDHEN and CDR2 SYDVKM. Trimming removed 5 bases at V and 6 bases at J, with 26 bases between. This CDR3 region has 17 residues. CDR3 residues: CASSPLTFDREGSEQYF. The CDR3 DNA follows: TGTGCCAGCAGTCCATTAACCTTCGACAGGGAGGGAAGCGAGCAGTACTTC.

Concerning this clone itself: A read error is likely here: a far larger clone is one base away. J is TRBJ2-3 and V is TRBV10-3, with a tentative D call TRBD2 (5 bases). Germline CDR1 reads ENHRY; CDR2 reads SYGVKD. This CDR3 contains 13 residues. The CDR3 spells CTISRGSTDTQYF. The DNA for the CDR3 is TGTACCATCAGCCGGGGTAGCACAGATACGCAGTATTTT.

The J gene is TRBJ2-7, the V gene TRBV28; D is unresolved. Germline CDR1 reads MDHEN; CDR2 reads SYDVKM. This CDR3 is built from 12 residues. V lost 2 bases, J lost 3 bases, and 5 bases lay in between. The CDR3 region is CASSLQDYEQYF. CDR3 nucleotides: TGTGCCAGCAGTTTACAGGACTACGAGCAGTACTTC.

The V call is TRBV15, the J call TRBJ2-7, with 11 bases lining up with TRBD2. V shed 0 bases, J shed 4 bases, and the junction held 2 bases outside the gene matches. Germline V gene lookup returns CDR1 LNHNV and CDR2 YYDKDF (reference sequence). The CDR3 is made up of 15 amino acids. CDR3: CATSRELAGVYEQYF. The CDR3 coding sequence is TGTGCCACCAGCAGAGAACTAGCGGGAGTATACGAGCAGTACTTC. Full variable domain (outside the CDR3, taken from reference TRBV15 and TRBJ2-7): DAMVIQNPRYQVTQFGKPVTLSCSQTLNHNVMYWYQQKSSQAPKLLFHYYDKDFNNEADTPDNFQSRRPNTSFCFLDIRSPGLGDTAMYLCATSRELAGVYEQYFGPGTRLTVT.

The V call is TRBV19, the J call TRBJ2-3; TRBD2 aligns across 12 bases. The CDR3 runs to 18 residues. Germline CDR1 reads LNHDA; CDR2 reads SQIVND (reference sequence). V shed 4 bases, J shed 0 bases, and the junction held 8 bases outside the gene matches. The DNA of the CDR3 is TGTGCCAGTAGTACTGGGACTAGCGGGTTTATTAGCACAGATACGCAGTATTTT. Encoded protein: CASSTGTSGFISTDTQYF.

This chain uses TRBV30 with TRBJ1-1; TRBD1 might be the D (6 bases). CDR3 length: 15 amino acids. V lost 4 bases to trimming and J lost 1 base, with 16 bases between them. Per the germline V gene, CDR1 is GTSNPN and CDR2 is SVGIG (reference sequence). The CDR3 reads CAWNRGAGENTEAFF. The CDR3 nucleotides read TGTGCCTGGAACCGGGGGGCAGGGGAGAACACTGAAGCTTTCTTT. The full variable domain, in which reference TRBV30 and TRBJ1-1 provide the parts outside the CDR3, is SQTIHQWPATLVQPVGSPLSLECTVEGTSNPNLYWYRQAAGRGLQLLFYSVGIGQISSEVPQNLSASRPQDRQFILSSKKLLLSDSGFYLCAWNRGAGENTEAFFGQGTRLTVV.

V gene TRBV5-4 combines with J gene TRBJ2-5; 10 bases agree with TRBD1. The CDR3 is made up of 15 amino acids. J gave up 5 bases and V 5 bases, and 9 bases lay outside the gene matches. Looked up from germline, CDR1 is SGHNT and CDR2 is YYREEE (reference sequence). CDR3 sequence reads: CASSRPGTGDETQYF. The DNA for the CDR3 is TGTGCCAGCAGTCGTCCCGGGACAGGGGACGAGACCCAGTACTTC.

The chain is built from TRBV7-2 and TRBJ2-7, with D tentatively TRBD2 (6 bases). V gave up 1 base and J gave up 5 bases, with 12 bases separating them. Germline lookup yields CDR1 SGHTA and CDR2 FQGNSA. The CDR3 contains 14 residues. The CDR3 DNA reads as TGTGCCAGCAGCTTAGACGGGAGTGTTGACGAGCAGTACTTC. Protein product: CASSLDGSVDEQYF.

Notes on this clone: The same CDR3 can be traced to other DNA sequences in this sample. V gene TRBV19 combines with J gene TRBJ1-5; D not certain. V was pared by 5 bases and J by 1 base, with 3 bases between. Looked up from germline, CDR1 is LNHDA and CDR2 is SQIVND (reference sequence). This CDR3 region has 12 residues. The CDR3 region has the DNA TGTGCCAGTAGTGGCAGCAATCAGCCCCAGCATTTT. Its protein is CASSGSNQPQHF. Together with reference TRBV19 and TRBJ1-5, the CDR3 gives the full variable domain: DGGITQSPKYLFRKEGQNVTLSCEQNLNHDAMYWYRQDPGQGLRLIYYSQIVNDFQKGDIAEGYSVSREKKESFPLTVTSAQKNPTAFYLCASSGSNQPQHFGDGTRLSIL.

The chain links TRBV5-1 to TRBJ2-2; tentatively, D is TRBD1 or TRBD2 (5 bases each). Trimming took off 4 bases at V and 4 bases at J, with 14 bases between the two ends. This CDR3 is 15 amino acids long. CDR1 is SGHRS and CDR2 is YFSETQ in the germline V gene. CDR3 residues: CASSIGARGTGELFF. CDR3 bases: TGCGCCAGCAGCATAGGGGCTCGGGGCACCGGGGAGCTGTTTTTT.

This clone was found a few times. V gene TRBV30 combines with J gene TRBJ1-1, with D unresolved. Trimming took 2 bases from V and 1 from J, leaving 8 bases between them. Germline V gene data show CDR1 as GTSNPN and CDR2 as SVGIG (reference sequence). The CDR3 loop spans 13 amino acids. The CDR3: CAWSPGSNTEAFF. In nucleotides, the CDR3 is TGTGCCTGGAGTCCGGGGTCGAACACTGAAGCTTTCTTT. The whole variable domain, filled in from reference TRBV30 and TRBJ1-1, reads SQTIHQWPATLVQPVGSPLSLECTVEGTSNPNLYWYRQAAGRGLQLLFYSVGIGQISSEVPQNLSASRPQDRQFILSSKKLLLSDSGFYLCAWSPGSNTEAFFGQGTRLTVV.

V gene TRBV28 combines with J gene TRBJ2-7, with 8 bases fitting TRBD2. Germline lookup yields CDR1 MDHEN and CDR2 SYDVKM. The CDR3 is 16 residues long. V shed 6 bases and J 3 bases; nucleotides not matched to a gene: 13. The CDR3 sequence: CASSQRLSGIHYEQYF. DNA of the CDR3: TGTGCCAGCAGCCAACGCCTTAGCGGGATCCACTACGAGCAGTACTTC.

The chain couples TRBV19 to TRBJ2-2; D may be TRBD1 or TRBD2 (5 bases each). Germline CDR1 reads LNHDA; CDR2 reads SQIVND (reference sequence). The V end was cut by 6 bases, the J end by 1 base, with 12 bases between. CDR3 length: 15 amino acids. The DNA for the CDR3 is TGTGCCAGTAGGGCCGGGACGGGGAACACCGGGGAGCTGTTTTTT. This sequence encodes CASRAGTGNTGELFF.

The chain uses TRBV7-2 and TRBJ2-7; weak D call: TRBD2 (5 bases). From germline, CDR1 is SGHTA and CDR2 FQGNSA. Between the trimmed V and J ends, which lost 1 base and 3 bases, there was a span of 7 bases. The length of the CDR3 is 13 residues. Here the CDR3 reads CASSLGGIYEQYF. CDR3 coding DNA: TGTGCCAGCAGCTTAGGAGGGATCTACGAGCAGTACTTC.

The V call is TRBV28, the J call TRBJ1-4; D not certain. The CDR3 contains 13 residues. Germline CDR1 MDHEN, CDR2 SYDVKM. The V end was cut by 7 bases, the J end by 7 bases, with 13 bases between. CDR3 DNA: TGTGCCAGCACCCCCCGAGGATTTGAAAAACTGTTTTTT. Its protein product is CASTPRGFEKLFF. Looking up the rest from reference TRBV28 and TRBJ1-4 gives the full variable domain: DVKVTQSSRYLVKRTGEKVFLECVQDMDHENMFWYRQDPGLGLRLIYFSYDVKMKEKGDIPEGYSVSREKKERFSLILESASTNQTSMYLCASTPRGFEKLFFGSGTQLSVL.

Judged by abundance, this clone is medium-sized. The sample carries other DNA sequences with the same CDR3. The chain has TRBV6-1 and TRBJ2-2; either TRBD1 or TRBD2 may fit D (6 bases each). V shed 7 bases and J shed 3 bases, with 15 bases lying between them. The germline V gene encodes CDR1 MNHNS and CDR2 SASEGT. The CDR3 is 15 residues long. The CDR3 nucleotides are TGTGCCAGCACCCCGGGGGACACTCACACCGGGGAGCTGTTTTTT. Translated, it gives CASTPGDTHTGELFF.

The rearrangement links TRBV5-1 to TRBJ2-5; TRBD2 agrees at 8 bases. The CDR3 runs to 14 residues. J lost 1 base, V lost 4 bases, and 3 bases had no gene match. CDR1 is SGHRS and CDR2 is YFSETQ in the germline V gene. This CDR3 is CASSPTSAQETQYF. The DNA of the CDR3 is TGCGCCAGCAGCCCGACTAGCGCCCAAGAGACCCAGTACTTC.

The genes are TRBV2 and TRBJ2-1; D call uncertain. Trimming took off 6 bases at V and 9 bases at J, with 9 bases between the two ends. CDR3 size: 11 residues. Germline V CDR1 and CDR2: SNHLY, FYNNEI. The DNA of the CDR3 is TGTGCCAGCAGGGATCTAGGTGAGCAGTTCTTC. It is translated as CASRDLGEQFF.

CDR3 DNA sequence: TGTGCCTGGAATCTAGCGGGAGGGCACGGGCAGTTCTTC. Amino acid sequence: CAWNLAGGHGQFF. The chain recombines TRBV30 with TRBJ2-1; 12 bases match TRBD2. Germline CDR1 reads GTSNPN; CDR2 reads SVGIG (reference sequence). The CDR3 contains 13 residues. J gave up 12 bases and V 4 bases, and 7 bases lay outside the gene matches.

The rearrangement links TRBV18 to TRBJ2-5; D might be TRBD1 (5 bases). Trimming took 4 bases from V and 2 from J, leaving 14 bases between them. This CDR3 spans 15 amino acids. In germline, CDR1 is KGHSH, CDR2 LQKENI. Here the CDR3 DNA reads TGTGCCAGCTCACGCTCCAGGGCCGAACAAGAGACCCAGTACTTC. This gives the protein CASSRSRAEQETQYF.

The rearrangement uses TRBV30 and TRBJ2-5, with TRBD2 matching over 8 bases. Looked up from germline, CDR1 is GTSNPN and CDR2 is SVGIG (reference sequence). V trimming: 0 bases; J trimming: 5 bases; junction bases outside the gene matches: 11. This CDR3 has 16 amino acids. The CDR3, as DNA: TGTGCCTGGAGTGTAGGATTGGCGGGAGGTGGGGAGACCCAGTACTTC. Protein product: CAWSVGLAGGGETQYF. The whole variable domain, filled in from reference TRBV30 and TRBJ2-5, reads SQTIHQWPATLVQPVGSPLSLECTVEGTSNPNLYWYRQAAGRGLQLLFYSVGIGQISSEVPQNLSASRPQDRQFILSSKKLLLSDSGFYLCAWSVGLAGGGETQYFGPGTRLLVL.

This chain uses TRBV25-1 with TRBJ2-3, with 7 bases that match TRBD1. The CDR3 length is 14 residues. Germline trimming cut 9 bases from V and 2 bases from J; bases unmatched to any gene: 8. From germline, CDR1 is MGHDK and CDR2 SYGVNS. The CDR3 protein is CASKTGRHTDTQYF. Here the CDR3 DNA reads TGTGCCAGTAAGACAGGGCGACACACAGATACGCAGTATTTT.

This clone has only one observation. This chain uses TRBV19 with TRBJ2-5; TRBD2 aligns across 13 bases. J gave up 8 bases and V 6 bases, and 9 bases lay outside the gene matches. There are 15 residues in the CDR3. Germline V CDR1 and CDR2: LNHDA, SQIVND (reference sequence). In DNA, the CDR3 is TGTGCCAGTAGATCGCCGGGACTAGCGGGATCAACCCAGTACTTC. It is translated as CASRSPGLAGSTQYF.

This chain uses TRBV28 with TRBJ2-5; D ambiguous. The last part of the DNA fits TRBJ2-7 better; the J call may be wrong. The germline CDR1 and CDR2 sequences are MDHEN and SYDVKM. CDR3 length: 14 residues. As DNA, the CDR3 is TGTGCCAGCAGTTTACTAACGGGCGCCTACGAGCAGTACTTC. Encoded protein: CASSLLTGAYEQYF.

This clone has a single count. The chain employs TRBV27 and TRBJ2-5; 7 bases agree with TRBD1. This CDR3 has 15 residues. V dropped 5 bases and J dropped 1; count of bases not matched to a gene: 7. Germline-derived CDR1 and CDR2 are MNHEY and SMNVEV (reference sequence). Here the CDR3 DNA reads TGTGCCAGCAGTAAACAGGGGCTCCCCCAAGAGACCCAGTACTTC. Its protein is CASSKQGLPQETQYF.

The chain employs TRBV10-3 and TRBJ2-7; D is possibly TRBD2 (6 bases). The germline V gene encodes CDR1 ENHRY and CDR2 SYGVKD. V dropped 6 bases and J dropped 3 bases, with 12 bases sitting between them. This CDR3 region has 13 residues. The CDR3: CAIRKDGSYEQYF. In DNA form, the CDR3 reads TGTGCCATCAGGAAGGACGGGAGCTACGAGCAGTACTTC.

The chain has TRBV7-2 and TRBJ2-1; D not certain. The V gene lost 3 bases and the J gene lost 0 bases, with 9 bases spanning the gap. The CDR3 is 15 amino acids. Germline CDR1 SGHTA, CDR2 FQGNSA. The CDR3 here is CASSLRPDSYNEQFF. The CDR3 DNA follows: TGTGCCAGCAGCTTGAGGCCGGACTCCTACAATGAGCAGTTCTTC.